These 15 T cell receptor beta chains share one sample of origin, sequenced in a study of cytomegalovirus exposure and HLA in healthy donors. The PCR used 60 Vbeta and 13 Jbeta primers. The assay was immunoSEQ multiplex PCR, and TCRdb's table has in-frame clones only and misses some. In the table there are fewer than 150,000 clones, about three quarters of which are singletons. Sequencing was performed on PBMCs. The receptors were gathered from a woman in her twenties or thirties in good health and CMV-seronegative.

This rearrangement joins TRBV28 to TRBJ2-7; 8 positions agree with TRBD2. The CDR3 spans 14 residues. Trimming removed 6 bases from V and 4 bases from J; junction bases left unmatched: 8. The germline CDR1 and CDR2 sequences are MDHEN and SYDVKM. The chain's CDR3 is CASSLLAAQYEQYF. In nucleotides, the CDR3 is TGTGCCAGCAGCCTACTAGCGGCCCAGTACGAGCAGTACTTC.

The CDR3, as DNA: TGTGCCAGCAGCTCACGAGCGACTAGCTTCAATGAGCAGTTCTTC. Translated, it gives CASSSRATSFNEQFF. The chain couples TRBV9 to TRBJ2-1; 7 bases align to TRBD2. The V segment lost 4 bases and the J segment 6 bases; nucleotides outside the gene matches: 10. Per the germline V gene, CDR1 is SGDLS and CDR2 is YYNGEE. There are 15 residues in the CDR3.

The rearrangement joins TRBV11-2 to TRBJ2-1, with 10 bases identical to TRBD2. Germline loops: CDR1 SGHAT, CDR2 FQNNGV. The CDR3 is 15 residues long. V lost 8 bases and J lost 2; bases outside the gene matches: 6. In DNA, the CDR3 is TGTGCCAGCCGTCCGCTAGCGGGAGCCTACAATGAGCAGTTCTTC. Its protein is CASRPLAGAYNEQFF.

The chain couples TRBV10-3 to TRBJ2-3, with 7 bases aligning to TRBD1. The germline V gene has CDR1 ENHRY and CDR2 SYGVKD. The CDR3 is 13 residues long. The V segment lost 7 bases and the J segment 2 bases; nucleotides outside the gene matches: 3. CDR3 in amino acids: CAITGTDTDTQYF. CDR3 nucleotide sequence: TGTGCCATCACCGGGACAGACACAGATACGCAGTATTTT.

The chain links TRBV5-8 to TRBJ2-5; possible D gene TRBD1, 7 bases. The CDR3 has 16 amino acids. The V end lost 5 bases, the J end lost 4 bases, and 21 bases lay between the germline ends. Germline CDR1 SGHTS, CDR2 YDEGEE. The DNA of the CDR3 is TGTGCCAGCAGTATTGGAGGGACAGAGAGGGGAGAGACCCAGTACTTC. Translated, it gives CASSIGGTERGETQYF.

The chain links TRBV6-5 to TRBJ1-2; D remains ambiguous. This CDR3 region has 15 residues. The germline V and J ends were trimmed by 0 bases and 7 bases, with 15 bases remaining between them. Germline V gene sequence: CDR1 MNHEY, CDR2 SVGAGI. This CDR3 reads CASSYSTRAYPGYTF. The CDR3 coding sequence is TGTGCCAGCAGTTACTCGACTAGGGCTTACCCTGGCTACACCTTC.

This sequence joins TRBV28 and TRBJ1-5; D unresolved. The CDR3 has 12 residues. From germline, CDR1 is MDHEN and CDR2 SYDVKM. V was clipped by 7 bases and J by 6 bases, with 10 bases between them. CDR3: CASTKSVQPQHF. The CDR3 nucleotides read TGTGCCAGCACTAAAAGTGTTCAGCCCCAGCATTTT.

J is TRBJ2-5 and V is TRBV6-5; possibly TRBD2 for D (6 bases). The V gene's germline CDR1 is MNHEY and CDR2 SVGAGI. This CDR3 has 12 amino acids. V was shortened by 11 bases and J by 5 bases, with 15 bases between the two germline ends. The DNA of the CDR3 is TGTGCCGACGGGGGTTATAGGGAGACCCAGTACTTC. This gives the protein CADGGYRETQYF.

The V and J genes are TRBV9 and TRBJ2-1; 13 nucleotides match TRBD2. CDR1 is SGDLS and CDR2 is YYNGEE in the germline V gene. This CDR3 spans 15 amino acids. The J segment lost 9 bases and the V segment lost 3 bases, leaving 6 bases of the junction unmatched. This CDR3 is CASSEGLAGVGEQFF. The CDR3 DNA sequence: TGTGCCAGCAGCGAAGGACTAGCGGGAGTCGGTGAGCAGTTCTTC.

The chain couples TRBV5-4 to TRBJ2-5; D unclear. The V gene's germline CDR1 is SGHNT and CDR2 YYREEE (reference sequence). V lost 1 base and J lost 0, with 4 bases in between. This CDR3 is 13 amino acids long. CDR3 region: CASSLSYQETQYF. The CDR3 DNA is TGTGCCAGCAGCTTGTCGTACCAAGAGACCCAGTACTTC.

This chain connects TRBV11-2 to TRBJ2-5; D is undetermined. The CDR3 is made up of 14 amino acids. Looked up from germline, CDR1 is SGHAT and CDR2 is FQNNGV. The V and J ends lost 1 base and 5 bases respectively, with 11 bases between them. CDR3 DNA: TGTGCCAGCAGCTTAGCCGGTAGGCGGGAGACCCAGTACTTC. Its translation is CASSLAGRRETQYF.

The genes are TRBV6-6 and TRBJ1-2, with TRBD1 matching 10 bases. Per the germline V gene, CDR1 is MNHNY and CDR2 is SVGAGI (reference sequence). V lost 5 bases, J lost 6 bases, and 9 bases stayed unmatched. The CDR3 sequence is 15 residues long. CDR3 residues: CASSIRQGALDGYTF. DNA of the CDR3: TGTGCCAGCAGTATCCGACAGGGGGCTTTGGATGGCTACACCTTC.

V gene TRBV19 combines with J gene TRBJ2-1; D possibly corresponds to TRBD2 (6 bases). The CDR3 sequence is 16 residues long. Germline CDR1 LNHDA, CDR2 SQIVND (reference sequence). V lost 4 bases and J 1 base, leaving 14 bases between the germline ends. CDR3 coding DNA: TGTGCCAGTAGTAAAGGTTTCGGGAGATCCTACAATGAGCAGTTCTTC. It codes for CASSKGFGRSYNEQFF.

This clone was seen only a few times. This chain uses TRBV6-1 with TRBJ2-3, with D unresolved. The germline V gene has CDR1 MNHNS and CDR2 SASEGT. The CDR3 has 13 residues. The V gene lost 6 bases and the J gene lost 5 bases, with 12 bases spanning the gap. CDR3 DNA sequence: TGTGCCAGCAGACGCTCCCCAGGAGATACGCAGTATTTT. It encodes CASRRSPGDTQYF.

The V and J genes are TRBV6-1 and TRBJ2-2; TRBD1 aligns across 7 bases. CDR3 length equals 15 residues. Germline V gives CDR1 MNHNS, CDR2 SASEGT. With 6 bases clipped from V and 0 bases from J, the junction kept 4 bases outside the gene matches. The CDR3 sequence is CASRGQASNTGELFF. CDR3 DNA: TGTGCCAGCAGAGGACAGGCTTCGAACACCGGGGAGCTGTTTTTT.